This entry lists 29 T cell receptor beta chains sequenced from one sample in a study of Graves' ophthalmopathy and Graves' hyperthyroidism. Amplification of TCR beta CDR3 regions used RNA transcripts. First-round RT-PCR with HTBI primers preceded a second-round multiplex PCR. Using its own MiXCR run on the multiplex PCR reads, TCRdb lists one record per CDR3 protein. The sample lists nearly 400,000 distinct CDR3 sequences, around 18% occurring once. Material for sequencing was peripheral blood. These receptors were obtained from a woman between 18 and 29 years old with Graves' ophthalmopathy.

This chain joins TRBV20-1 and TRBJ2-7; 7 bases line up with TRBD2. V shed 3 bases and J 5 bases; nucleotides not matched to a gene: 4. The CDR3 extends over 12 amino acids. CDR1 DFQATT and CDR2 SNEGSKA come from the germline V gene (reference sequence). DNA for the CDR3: TGCAGTGCTAGTCCCCGGGAGGACGAGCAGTACTTC. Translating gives CSASPREDEQYF.

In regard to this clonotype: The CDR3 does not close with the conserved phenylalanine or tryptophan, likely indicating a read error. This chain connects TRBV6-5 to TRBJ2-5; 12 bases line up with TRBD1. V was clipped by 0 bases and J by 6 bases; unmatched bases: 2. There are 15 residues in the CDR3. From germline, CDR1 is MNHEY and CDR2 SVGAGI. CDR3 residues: CASSYSGQGAKTQYL. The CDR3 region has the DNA TGTGCCAGCAGTTACTCGGGACAGGGGGCAAAGACCCAGTACCTC.

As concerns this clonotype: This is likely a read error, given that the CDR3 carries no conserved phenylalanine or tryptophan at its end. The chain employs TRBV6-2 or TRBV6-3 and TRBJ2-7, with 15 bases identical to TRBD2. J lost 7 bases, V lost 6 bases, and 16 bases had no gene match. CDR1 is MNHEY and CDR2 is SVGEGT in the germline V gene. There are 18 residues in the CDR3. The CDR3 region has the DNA TGTGCCAGCAGCGGGGACAGAGATAGGACTAGCGGGAGGGTTGAGCAGTACCTC. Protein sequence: CASSGDRDRTSGRVEQYL.

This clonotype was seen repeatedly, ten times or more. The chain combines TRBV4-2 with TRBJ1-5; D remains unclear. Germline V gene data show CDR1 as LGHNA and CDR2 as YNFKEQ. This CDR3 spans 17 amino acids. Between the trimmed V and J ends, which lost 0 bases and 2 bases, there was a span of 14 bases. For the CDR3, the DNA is TGTGCCAGCAGCCAAGATAGCTTGGCAGCACGCAATCAGCCCCAGCATTTT. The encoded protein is CASSQDSLAARNQPQHF.

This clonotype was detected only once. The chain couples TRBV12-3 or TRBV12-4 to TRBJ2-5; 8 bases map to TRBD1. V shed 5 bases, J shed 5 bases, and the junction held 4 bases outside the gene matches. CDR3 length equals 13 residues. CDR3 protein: CASSVNRGETQYF. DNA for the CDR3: TGTGCCAGCAGTGTAAACAGGGGGGAGACCCAGTACTTC.

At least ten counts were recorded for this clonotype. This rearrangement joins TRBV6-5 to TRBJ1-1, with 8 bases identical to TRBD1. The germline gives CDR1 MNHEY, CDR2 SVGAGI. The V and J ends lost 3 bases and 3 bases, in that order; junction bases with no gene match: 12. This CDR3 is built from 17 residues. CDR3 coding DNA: TGTGCCAGCAGTTATAGGAGTGACAGGGGATTTGACACTGAAGCTTTCTTT. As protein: CASSYRSDRGFDTEAFF.

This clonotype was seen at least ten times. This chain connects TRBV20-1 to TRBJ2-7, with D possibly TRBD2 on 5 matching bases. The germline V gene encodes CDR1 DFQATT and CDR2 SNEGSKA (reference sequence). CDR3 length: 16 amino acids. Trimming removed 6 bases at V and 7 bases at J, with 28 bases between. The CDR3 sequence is CSAGKDGASTMGEQYF. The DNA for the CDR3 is TGCAGTGCCGGGAAGGATGGAGCTAGCACTATGGGGGAGCAGTACTTC.

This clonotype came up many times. CDR3 region: CSARLGTPREETQYF. CDR3 nucleotides: TGCAGTGCTAGACTGGGGACCCCCCGGGAAGAGACCCAGTACTTC. The V and J genes are TRBV20-1 and TRBJ2-5, with D perhaps assigned TRBD1 or TRBD2 (5 bases each). Germline V lookup: CDR1 DFQATT, CDR2 SNEGSKA (reference sequence). V lost 2 bases to trimming and J lost 3 bases, with 16 bases between them. The CDR3 extends over 15 amino acids.

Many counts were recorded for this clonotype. The CDR3 loop is CASSQQGNTEAFF. The CDR3 DNA reads TGTGCCAGCAGTCAACAGGGGAACACTGAAGCTTTCTTT. The rearrangement uses TRBV28 and TRBJ1-1; tentatively, D is TRBD1 (6 bases). Germline assignment: CDR1 MDHEN and CDR2 SYDVKM. Trimming pared 5 bases from V and 1 base from J, leaving 8 bases between. This CDR3 has 13 amino acids.

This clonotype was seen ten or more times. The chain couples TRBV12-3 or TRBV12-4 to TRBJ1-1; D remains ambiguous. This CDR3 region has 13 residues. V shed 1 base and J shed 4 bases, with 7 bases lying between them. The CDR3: CASSLVDSTEAFF. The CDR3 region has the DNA TGTGCCAGCAGTTTAGTAGATAGCACTGAAGCTTTCTTT.

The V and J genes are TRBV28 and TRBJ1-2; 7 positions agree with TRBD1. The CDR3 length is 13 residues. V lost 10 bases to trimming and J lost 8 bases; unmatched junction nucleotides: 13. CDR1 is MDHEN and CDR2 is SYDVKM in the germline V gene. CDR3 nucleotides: TGTGCCACCAACCGACAGGGAAAGGGCGGCTACACCTTC. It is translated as CATNRQGKGGYTF.

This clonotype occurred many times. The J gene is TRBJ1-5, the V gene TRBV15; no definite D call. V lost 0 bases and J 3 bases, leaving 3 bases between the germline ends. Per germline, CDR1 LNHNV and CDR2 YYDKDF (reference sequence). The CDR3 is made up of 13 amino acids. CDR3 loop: CATSREDNQPQHF. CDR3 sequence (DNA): TGTGCCACCAGCAGAGAGGACAATCAGCCCCAGCATTTT.

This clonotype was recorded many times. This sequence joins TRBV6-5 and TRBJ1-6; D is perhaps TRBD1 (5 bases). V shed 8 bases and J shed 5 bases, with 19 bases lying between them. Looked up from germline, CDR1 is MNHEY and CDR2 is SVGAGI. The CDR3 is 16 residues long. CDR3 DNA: TGTGCCAGCGAGTTGGGGCAGGAAGTTAATAATTCACCCCTCCACTTT. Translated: CASELGQEVNNSPLHF.

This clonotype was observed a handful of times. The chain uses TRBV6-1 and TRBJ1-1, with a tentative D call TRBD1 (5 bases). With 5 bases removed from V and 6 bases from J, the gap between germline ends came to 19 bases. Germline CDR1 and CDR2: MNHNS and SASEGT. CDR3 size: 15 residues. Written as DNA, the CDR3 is TGTGCCAGCAGTCGGGGTCCTCCGGGGGAGGCTGAAGCTTTCTTT. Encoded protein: CASSRGPPGEAEAFF.

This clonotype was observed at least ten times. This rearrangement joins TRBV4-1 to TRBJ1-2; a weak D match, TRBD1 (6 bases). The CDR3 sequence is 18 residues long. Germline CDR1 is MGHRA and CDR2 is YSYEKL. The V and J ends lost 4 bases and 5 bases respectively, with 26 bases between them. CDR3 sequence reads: CASSPLSRRAGDEYGYTF. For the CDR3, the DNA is TGCGCCAGCAGCCCCCTTTCCCGGAGGGCAGGGGATGAGTATGGCTACACCTTC.

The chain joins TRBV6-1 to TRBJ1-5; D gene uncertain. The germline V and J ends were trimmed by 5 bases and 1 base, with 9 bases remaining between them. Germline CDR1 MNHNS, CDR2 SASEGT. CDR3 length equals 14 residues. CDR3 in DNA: TGTGCCAGCAGTCTTACACAAAGCAATCAGCCCCAGCATTTT. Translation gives CASSLTQSNQPQHF.

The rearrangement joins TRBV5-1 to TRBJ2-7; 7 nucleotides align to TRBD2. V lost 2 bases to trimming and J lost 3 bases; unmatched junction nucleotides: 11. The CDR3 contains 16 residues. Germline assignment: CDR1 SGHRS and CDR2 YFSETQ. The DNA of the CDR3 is TGCGCCAGCAGCTTTATTGGGTCTAGCGGAGGCTACGAGCAGTACTTC. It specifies CASSFIGSSGGYEQYF. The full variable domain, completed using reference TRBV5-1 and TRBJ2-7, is KAGVTQTPRYLIKTRGQQVTLSCSPISGHRSVSWYQQTPGQGLQFLFEYFSETQRNKGNFPGRFSGRQFSNSRSEMNVSTLELGDSALYLCASSFIGSSGGYEQYFGPGTRLTVT.

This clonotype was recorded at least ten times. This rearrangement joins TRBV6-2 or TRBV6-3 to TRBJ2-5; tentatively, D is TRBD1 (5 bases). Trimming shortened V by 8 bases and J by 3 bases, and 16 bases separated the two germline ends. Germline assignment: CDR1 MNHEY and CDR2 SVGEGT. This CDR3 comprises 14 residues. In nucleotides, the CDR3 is TGTGCCAGCGTATACTCCAGGGTGGAAGAGACCCAGTACTTC. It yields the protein CASVYSRVEETQYF.

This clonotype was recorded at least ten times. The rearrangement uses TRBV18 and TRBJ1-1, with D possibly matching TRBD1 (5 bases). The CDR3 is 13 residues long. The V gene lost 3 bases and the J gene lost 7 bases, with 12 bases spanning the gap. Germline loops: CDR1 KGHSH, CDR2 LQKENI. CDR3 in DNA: TGTGCCAGCTCACCTCCGGGACCTTATGAAGCTTTCTTT. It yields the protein CASSPPGPYEAFF.

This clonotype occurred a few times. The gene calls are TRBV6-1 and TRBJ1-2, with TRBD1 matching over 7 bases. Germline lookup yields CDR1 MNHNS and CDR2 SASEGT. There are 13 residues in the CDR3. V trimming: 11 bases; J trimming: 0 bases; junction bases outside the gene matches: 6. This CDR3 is CAGTVGPNYGYTF. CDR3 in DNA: TGTGCCGGGACAGTGGGTCCTAACTATGGCTACACCTTC.

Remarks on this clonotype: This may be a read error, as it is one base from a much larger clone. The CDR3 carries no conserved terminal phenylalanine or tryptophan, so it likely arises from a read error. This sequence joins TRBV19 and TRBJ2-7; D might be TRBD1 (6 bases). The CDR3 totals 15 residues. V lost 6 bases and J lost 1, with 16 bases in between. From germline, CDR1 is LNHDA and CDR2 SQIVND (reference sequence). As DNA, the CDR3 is TGTGCCAGTAGGAGCCTACAGGGCCCATCCTACGAGCAGTACTCC. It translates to CASRSLQGPSYEQYS.

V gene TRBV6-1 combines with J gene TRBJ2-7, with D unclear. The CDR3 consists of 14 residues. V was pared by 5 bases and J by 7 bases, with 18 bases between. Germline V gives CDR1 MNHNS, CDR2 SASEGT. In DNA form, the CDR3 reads TGTGCCAGCAGTAAAGGACCCTCCCCGAGGGAGCAGTACTTC. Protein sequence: CASSKGPSPREQYF.

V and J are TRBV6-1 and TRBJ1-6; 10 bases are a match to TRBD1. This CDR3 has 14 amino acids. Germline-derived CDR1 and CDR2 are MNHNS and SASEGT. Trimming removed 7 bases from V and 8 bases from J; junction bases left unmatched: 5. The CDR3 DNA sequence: TGTGCCAGCACCCGGGGACAGGGGCATTCACCCCTCCACTTT. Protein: CASTRGQGHSPLHF.

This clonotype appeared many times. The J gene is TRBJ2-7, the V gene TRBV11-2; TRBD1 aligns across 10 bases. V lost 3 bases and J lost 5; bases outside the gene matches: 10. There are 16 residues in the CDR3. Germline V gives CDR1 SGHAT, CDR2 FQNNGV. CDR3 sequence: CASSFRQGAQADEQYF. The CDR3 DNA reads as TGTGCCAGCAGCTTCAGACAGGGGGCGCAGGCTGACGAGCAGTACTTC.

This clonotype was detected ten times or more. CDR3: CASSLTPEGSGEQYF. The CDR3 region has the DNA TGTGCCAGCAGCCTAACCCCAGAGGGTTCGGGGGAGCAGTACTTC. The chain joins TRBV6-5 to TRBJ2-7; tentative D call: TRBD2 (5 bases). The CDR3 extends over 15 amino acids. Germline V lookup: CDR1 MNHEY, CDR2 SVGAGI. Trimming pared 6 bases from V and 7 bases from J, leaving 22 bases between.

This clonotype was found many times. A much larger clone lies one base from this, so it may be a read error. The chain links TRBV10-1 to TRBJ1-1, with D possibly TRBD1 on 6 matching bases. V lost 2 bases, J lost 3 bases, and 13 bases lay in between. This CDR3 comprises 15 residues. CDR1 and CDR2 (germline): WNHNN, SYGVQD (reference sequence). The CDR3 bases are TGCGCCAGCAGTGAGCGGGGGCTAGGGGACACTGAAGCTTTCTTT. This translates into CASSERGLGDTEAFF.

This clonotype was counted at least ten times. The CDR3 sequence is CASSLLVGRAEGETQYF. CDR3 DNA: TGTGCCAGCAGCTTATTGGTTGGACGGGCCGAGGGGGAGACCCAGTACTTC. The chain is built from TRBV11-1 and TRBJ2-5; D possibly matches TRBD1 or TRBD2 (5 bases each). CDR3 size: 17 residues. CDR1 SGHAT and CDR2 FQDESV come from the germline V gene (reference sequence). Trimming shortened V by 2 bases and J by 5 bases, and 21 bases separated the two germline ends.

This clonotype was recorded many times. CDR3 in DNA: TGCAGCGCCACTCTACGCAATCAGCCCCAGCATTTT. Encoded protein: CSATLRNQPQHF. The V call is TRBV29-1, the J call TRBJ1-5; no firm D call. Deletions cut 7 bases from V and 2 bases from J, with 9 bases between. This CDR3 has 12 amino acids. CDR1 is SQVTM and CDR2 is ANQGSEA in the germline V gene.

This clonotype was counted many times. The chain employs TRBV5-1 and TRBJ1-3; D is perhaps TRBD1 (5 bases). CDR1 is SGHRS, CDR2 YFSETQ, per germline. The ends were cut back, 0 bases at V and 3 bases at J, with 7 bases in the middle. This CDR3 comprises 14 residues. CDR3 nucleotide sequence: TGCGCCAGCAGCTTGGACGGGGGTGGAAACACCATATATTTT. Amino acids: CASSLDGGGNTIYF.